The following is a TCR beta chain sequence with its context. Its target is not known. This record comes from a study of PD-1 blockade in classical Hodgkin lymphoma. Assay: immunoSEQ multiplex PCR; the TCRdb copy retains only in-frame clones and omits some. The table records roughly 100,000 clones, around nine tenths of them present only once. Germline-derived CDR1 and CDR2 are ENHRY and SYGVKD. The CDR3 runs to 17 residues. With 4 bases clipped from V and 4 bases from J, the junction kept 12 bases outside the gene matches. Specified time point: cycle 4 day 1 (C4D1), after less than seven weeks of nivolumab. All trial patients relapsed after autologous stem cell transplantation. Complete response, partial response or progressive disease constituted the best response categories observed. Study findings and constraints: Healthy donors were reported to have higher baseline TCR diversity than newly diagnosed patients.

The TCR was taken from a human donor with classical Hodgkin lymphoma. The input for sequencing was peripheral blood mononuclear cells (PBMCs), taken before the fourth cycle of nivolumab. The chain recombines TRBV10-3 with TRBJ2-1, with TRBD2 matching 8 bases. In nucleotides, the CDR3 is TGTGCCATCAGTGCCCTCTCTAGCCGGGAGGGGTACAATGAGCAGTTCTTC. Amino acid sequence: CAISALSSREGYNEQFF.